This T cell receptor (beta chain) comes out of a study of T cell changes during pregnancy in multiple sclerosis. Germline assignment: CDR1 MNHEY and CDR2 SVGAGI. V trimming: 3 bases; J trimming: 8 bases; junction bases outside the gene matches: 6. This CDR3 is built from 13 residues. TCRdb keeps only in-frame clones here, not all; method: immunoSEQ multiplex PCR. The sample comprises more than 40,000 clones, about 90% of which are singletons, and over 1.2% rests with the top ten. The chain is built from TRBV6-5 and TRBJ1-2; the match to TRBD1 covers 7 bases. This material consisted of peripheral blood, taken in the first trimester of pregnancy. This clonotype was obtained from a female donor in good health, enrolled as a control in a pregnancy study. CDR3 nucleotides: TGTGCCAGCAGTTATAAGACAGGGCAGGGCTACACCTTC. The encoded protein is CASSYKTGQGYTF.